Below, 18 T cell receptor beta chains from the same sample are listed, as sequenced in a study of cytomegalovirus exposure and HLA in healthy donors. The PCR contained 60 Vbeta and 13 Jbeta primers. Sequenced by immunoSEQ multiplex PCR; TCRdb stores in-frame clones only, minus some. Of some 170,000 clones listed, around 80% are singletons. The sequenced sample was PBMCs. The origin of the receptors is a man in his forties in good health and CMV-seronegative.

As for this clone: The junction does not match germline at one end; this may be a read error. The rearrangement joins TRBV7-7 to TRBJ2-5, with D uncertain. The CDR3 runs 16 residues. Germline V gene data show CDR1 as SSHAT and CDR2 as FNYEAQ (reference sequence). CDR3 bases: TGTGCTAGCAGCTTGACGGGTCAACCTATCCAAGAGACCCAGTACTTC. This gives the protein CASSLTGQPIQETQYF.

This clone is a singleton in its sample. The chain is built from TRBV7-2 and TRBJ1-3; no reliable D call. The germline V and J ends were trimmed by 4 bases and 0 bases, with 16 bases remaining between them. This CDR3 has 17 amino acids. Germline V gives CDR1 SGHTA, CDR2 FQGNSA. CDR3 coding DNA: TGTGCCAGCAGCTCATCCTCCGGGTCTATCTCTGGAAACACCATATATTTT. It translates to CASSSSSGSISGNTIYF.

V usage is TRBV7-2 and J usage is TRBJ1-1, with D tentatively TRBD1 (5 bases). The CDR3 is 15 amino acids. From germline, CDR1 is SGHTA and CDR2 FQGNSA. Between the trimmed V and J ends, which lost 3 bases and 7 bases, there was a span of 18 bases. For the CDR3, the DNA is TGTGCCAGCAGCTTCCCGTCGGGGGGGATGGTTGAAGCTTTCTTT. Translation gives CASSFPSGGMVEAFF.

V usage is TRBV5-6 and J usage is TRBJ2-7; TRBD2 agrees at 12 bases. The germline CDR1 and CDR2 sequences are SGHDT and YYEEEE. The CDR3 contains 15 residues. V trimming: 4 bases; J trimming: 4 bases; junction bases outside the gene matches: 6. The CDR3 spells CASSQLAGGTYEQYF. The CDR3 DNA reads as TGTGCCAGCAGCCAACTAGCGGGAGGTACTTACGAGCAGTACTTC.

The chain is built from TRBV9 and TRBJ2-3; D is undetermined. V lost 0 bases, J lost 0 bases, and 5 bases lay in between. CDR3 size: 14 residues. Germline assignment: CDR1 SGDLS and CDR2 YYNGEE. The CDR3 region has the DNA TGTGCCAGCAGCGTAGTGGGCAGCACAGATACGCAGTATTTT. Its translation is CASSVVGSTDTQYF.

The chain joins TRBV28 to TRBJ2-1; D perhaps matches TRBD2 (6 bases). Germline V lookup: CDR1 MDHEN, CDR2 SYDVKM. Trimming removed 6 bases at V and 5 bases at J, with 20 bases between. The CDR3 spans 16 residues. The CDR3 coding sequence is TGTGCCAGCAGCCCGAGAGCCGGGACTTGGGACAATGAGCAGTTCTTC. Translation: CASSPRAGTWDNEQFF.

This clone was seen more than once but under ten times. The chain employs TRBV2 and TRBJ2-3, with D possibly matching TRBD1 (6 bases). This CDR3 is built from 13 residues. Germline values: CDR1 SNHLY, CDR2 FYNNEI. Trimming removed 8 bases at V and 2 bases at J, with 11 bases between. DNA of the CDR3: TGTGCCAGCGACGACAGGCTCACAGATACGCAGTATTTT. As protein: CASDDRLTDTQYF.

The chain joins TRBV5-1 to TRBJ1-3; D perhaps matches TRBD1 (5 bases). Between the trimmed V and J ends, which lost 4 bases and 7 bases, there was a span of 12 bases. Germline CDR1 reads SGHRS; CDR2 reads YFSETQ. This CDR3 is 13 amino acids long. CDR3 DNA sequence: TGCGCCAGCAGCCTGGACAAGGGGAACACCATATATTTT. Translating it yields CASSLDKGNTIYF.

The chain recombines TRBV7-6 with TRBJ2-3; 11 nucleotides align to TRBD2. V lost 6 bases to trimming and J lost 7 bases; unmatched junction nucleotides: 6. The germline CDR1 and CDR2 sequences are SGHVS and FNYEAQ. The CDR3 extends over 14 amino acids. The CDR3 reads CASSLLAGENTQYF. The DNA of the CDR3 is TGTGCCAGCAGTCTACTAGCGGGAGAGAATACGCAGTATTTT.

CDR3: CASSLDLMRAEQFF. Here the CDR3 DNA reads TGTGCCAGCAGCTTAGATCTTATGAGGGCTGAGCAGTTCTTC. The V and J genes are TRBV11-2 and TRBJ2-1; weak D call: TRBD2 (5 bases). The V gene's germline CDR1 is SGHAT and CDR2 FQNNGV. The germline V and J ends were trimmed by 0 bases and 9 bases, with 12 bases remaining between them. CDR3 length equals 14 residues.

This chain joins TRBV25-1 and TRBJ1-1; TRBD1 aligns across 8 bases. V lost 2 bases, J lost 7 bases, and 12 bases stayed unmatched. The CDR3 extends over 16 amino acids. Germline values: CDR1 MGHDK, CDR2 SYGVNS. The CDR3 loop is CASSERGTGLWGEAFF. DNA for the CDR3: TGTGCCAGCAGTGAAAGAGGGACAGGTCTGTGGGGTGAAGCTTTCTTT.

In DNA form, the CDR3 reads TGCGCCAGCAGCTCGCAGGGAAGGGAAACAGATACGCAGTATTTT. Translated, it gives CASSSQGRETDTQYF. This sequence joins TRBV5-1 and TRBJ2-3; a possible D gene is TRBD1 (5 bases). The ends were cut back, 3 bases at V and 3 bases at J, with 14 bases in the middle. Germline V lookup: CDR1 SGHRS, CDR2 YFSETQ. CDR3 length: 15 residues.

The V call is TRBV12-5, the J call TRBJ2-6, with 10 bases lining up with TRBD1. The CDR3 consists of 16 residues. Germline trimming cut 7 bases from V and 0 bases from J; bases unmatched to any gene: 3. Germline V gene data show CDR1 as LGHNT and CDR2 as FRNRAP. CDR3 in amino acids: CASARTGGSGANVLTF. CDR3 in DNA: TGTGCTAGTGCCAGGACAGGGGGCTCTGGGGCCAACGTCCTGACTTTC.

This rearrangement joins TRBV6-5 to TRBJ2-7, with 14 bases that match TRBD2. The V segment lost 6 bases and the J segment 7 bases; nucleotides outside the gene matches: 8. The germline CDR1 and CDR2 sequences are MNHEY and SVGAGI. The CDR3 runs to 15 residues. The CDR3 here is CASRPSGLAGVEQYF. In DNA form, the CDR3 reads TGTGCCAGCAGGCCCTCGGGACTAGCGGGAGTTGAGCAGTACTTC.

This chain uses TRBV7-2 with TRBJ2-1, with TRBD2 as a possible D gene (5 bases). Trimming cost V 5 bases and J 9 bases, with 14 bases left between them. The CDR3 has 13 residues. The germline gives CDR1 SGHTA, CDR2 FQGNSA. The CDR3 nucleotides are TGTGCCAGCAGCGTTGGCGGGCGAGGTGAGCAGTTCTTC. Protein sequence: CASSVGGRGEQFF.

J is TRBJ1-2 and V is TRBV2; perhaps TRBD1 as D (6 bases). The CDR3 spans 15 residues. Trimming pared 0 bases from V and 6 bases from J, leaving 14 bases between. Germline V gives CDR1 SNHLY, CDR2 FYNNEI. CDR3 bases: TGTGCCAGCAGTGAAGCCCTGCTGCGGGGGCATGGCTACACCTTC. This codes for CASSEALLRGHGYTF.

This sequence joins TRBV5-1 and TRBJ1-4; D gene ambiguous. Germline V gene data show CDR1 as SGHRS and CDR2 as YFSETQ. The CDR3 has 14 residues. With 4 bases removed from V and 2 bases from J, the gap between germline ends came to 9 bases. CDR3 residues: CASSAQRTNEKLFF. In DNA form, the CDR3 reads TGCGCCAGCAGCGCTCAGAGGACTAATGAAAAACTGTTTTTT.

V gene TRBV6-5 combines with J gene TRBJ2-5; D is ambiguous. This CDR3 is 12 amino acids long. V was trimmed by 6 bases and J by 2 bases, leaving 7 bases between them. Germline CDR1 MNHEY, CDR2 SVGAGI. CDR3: CASRSVQETQYF. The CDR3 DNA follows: TGTGCCAGCAGATCAGTTCAAGAGACCCAGTACTTC.